Below, 13 T cell receptor beta chains from the same sample are listed, as sequenced in a study of early T cells in non-severe SARS-CoV-2 infection (dated by TCRdb to about 2021). Library preparation used 5' RACE. TCRdb shows the sequencer as NextSeq 500. In-frame beta chains were kept once TCRdb had trimmed the public reads at Q25 with fastp and called clones with MiXCR. Each entry is one CDR3 protein sequence, shown with its most common DNA and genes. Counted in this sample were tens of thousands of distinct CDR3 sequences; over 5% of them appeared once. In total, the top ten clones hold less than 9.5% of the sample. Sequenced material: whole blood. All receptors derive from an adult who was a healthcare worker with PCR-confirmed SARS-CoV-2 infection or an uninfected control (not recorded which).

V gene TRBV7-9 combines with J gene TRBJ2-5, with D perhaps TRBD2 (5 bases). The CDR3 runs to 18 residues. Trimming shortened V by 2 bases and J by 0 bases, and 19 bases separated the two germline ends. The germline V gene encodes CDR1 SEHNR and CDR2 FQNEAQ (reference sequence). In nucleotides, the CDR3 is TGTGCCAGCAGCTTATTCACCCTTTCGCCGAGGGACCAAGAGACCCAGTACTTC. Translating it yields CASSLFTLSPRDQETQYF.

The genes are TRBV27 and TRBJ2-1, with D perhaps TRBD1 or TRBD2 (5 bases each). CDR1 and CDR2 (germline): MNHEY, SMNVEV (reference sequence). The CDR3 is 15 amino acids. V lost 3 bases and J 0 bases, leaving 9 bases between the germline ends. The CDR3 DNA follows: TGTGCCAGCAGTTTTCGGGGCTACTCCTACAATGAGCAGTTCTTC. It yields the protein CASSFRGYSYNEQFF.

This clonotype was recorded at least ten times. The chain recombines TRBV12-3 or TRBV12-4 with TRBJ1-2; TRBD1 matches at 7 bases. J gave up 4 bases and V 6 bases, and 11 bases lay outside the gene matches. The length of the CDR3 is 15 residues. The CDR3 DNA reads as TGTGCCAGCAGCAGCGCAGGGGGAGGAGGCTATGGCTACACCTTC. It specifies CASSSAGGGGYGYTF.

V gene TRBV11-2 combines with J gene TRBJ1-1; no definite D call. The CDR3 extends over 16 amino acids. CDR1 and CDR2 (germline): SGHAT, FQNNGV. Trimming pared 1 base from V and 1 base from J, leaving 13 bases between. The CDR3 sequence: CASSLVSGMGNTEAFF. CDR3 sequence (DNA): TGTGCCAGCAGCTTAGTCAGCGGAATGGGGAACACTGAAGCTTTCTTT.

This clonotype was detected ten times or more. This sequence joins TRBV14 and TRBJ1-1; weak D call: TRBD1 (5 bases). V shed 4 bases and J shed 4 bases, with 16 bases lying between them. CDR1 and CDR2 from the germline V gene are SGHDN and FVKESK. This CDR3 contains 15 residues. The CDR3: CASSPGRQWATEAFF. In DNA, the CDR3 is TGTGCCAGCAGCCCAGGGAGGCAGTGGGCCACTGAAGCTTTCTTT.

In this sample, this clonotype turned up many times. V usage is TRBV5-1 and J usage is TRBJ1-1; no clear D gene. Germline-derived CDR1 and CDR2 are SGHRS and YFSETQ. This CDR3 has 13 residues. Trimming took 7 bases from V and 5 from J, leaving 15 bases between them. The CDR3 bases are TGCGCCAGCCGCATTTCGTCAGTTACTGAAGCTTTCTTT. It codes for CASRISSVTEAFF.

This sequence joins TRBV11-2 and TRBJ2-5; D possibly corresponds to TRBD1 (5 bases). With 6 bases removed from V and 4 bases from J, the gap between germline ends came to 24 bases. CDR1 SGHAT and CDR2 FQNNGV come from the germline V gene. This CDR3 has 17 residues. CDR3 DNA: TGTGCCAGCAGGAAATCAACTTGGGGCGCGGCTGGAGAGACCCAGTACTTC. It is translated as CASRKSTWGAAGETQYF. Full variable domain (outside the CDR3, taken from reference TRBV11-2 and TRBJ2-5): EAGVAQSPRYKIIEKRQSVAFWCNPISGHATLYWYQQILGQGPKLLIQFQNNGVVDDSQLPKDRFSAERLKGVDSTLKIQPAKLEDSAVYLCASRKSTWGAAGETQYFGPGTRLLVL.

There are many counts of this clonotype. The rearrangement links TRBV10-2 to TRBJ2-4; TRBD2 aligns across 8 bases. The CDR3 consists of 15 residues. The V and J ends lost 5 bases and 0 bases, in that order; junction bases with no gene match: 3. Germline lookup yields CDR1 WSHSY and CDR2 SAAADI. The CDR3 loop reads CASSPLAAAKNIQYF. The CDR3 DNA reads TGCGCCAGCAGTCCACTAGCGGCAGCCAAAAACATTCAGTACTTC.

This clonotype was counted ten times or more. The V call is TRBV19, the J call TRBJ2-2, with D unclear. The V end lost 2 bases, the J end lost 6 bases, and 10 bases lay between the germline ends. The CDR3 is made up of 14 amino acids. The germline V gene has CDR1 LNHDA and CDR2 SQIVND (reference sequence). CDR3 sequence (DNA): TGTGCCAGTAGTATAAAGGCTCTCGCCGGGGAGCTGTTTTTT. Protein sequence: CASSIKALAGELFF.

The CDR3 nucleotides read TGTGCCAGCAGCTTAGGGGTGACAATAGATACGCAGTATTTT. Translation: CASSLGVTIDTQYF. The V and J genes are TRBV7-6 and TRBJ2-3; D gene unclear. The germline gives CDR1 SGHVS, CDR2 FNYEAQ. Trimming stripped 1 base from V and 5 bases from J, with 10 bases between. The CDR3 sequence is 14 residues long.

This clonotype was seen ten or more times. The CDR3 sequence is CASSLRGQRQETQYF. The CDR3 coding sequence is TGTGCCAGCAGCCTCCGGGGACAGCGCCAAGAGACCCAGTACTTC. The chain uses TRBV11-2 and TRBJ2-5; 7 positions agree with TRBD1. With 5 bases clipped from V and 1 base from J, the junction kept 7 bases outside the gene matches. The germline V gene has CDR1 SGHAT and CDR2 FQNNGV. CDR3 length: 15 amino acids.

This clonotype was recorded a few times. V is TRBV12-3 or TRBV12-4 and J is TRBJ1-5; TRBD1 aligns across 7 bases. The V segment lost 4 bases and the J segment 3 bases; nucleotides outside the gene matches: 3. CDR3 length equals 14 residues. This chain's CDR3 is CASSSTGYNQPQHF. In nucleotides, the CDR3 is TGTGCCAGCAGTTCGACAGGGTACAATCAGCCCCAGCATTTT.

This clonotype occurred a few times. J is TRBJ1-2 and V is TRBV27, with D perhaps matching TRBD1 (6 bases). Germline lookup yields CDR1 MNHEY and CDR2 SMNVEV (reference sequence). Deletions cut 0 bases from V and 4 bases from J, with 12 bases between. This CDR3 is 15 amino acids long. The CDR3 is CASSLSAGVSYGYTF. The CDR3 DNA reads as TGTGCCAGCAGTTTATCGGCAGGGGTCAGCTATGGCTACACCTTC.